Listed below are T cell receptor beta chains from one sample, sequenced in a study of shared clonotypes between healthy human individuals. Repertoires were generated with immunoSEQ multiplex PCR, while TCRdb's copy carries only in-frame clones and drops some. The profile shows approximately 640,000 clones, about three quarters of them singletons. Sequencing used memory CD4+ T cells sorted from blood. The receptors come from a woman younger than 45 in good health. CDR3s include the opening cysteine and the closing phenylalanine or tryptophan. The order of the fields is CDR3 DNA, CDR3 protein, clone size, J gene, CDR3 length, V gene, D gene. A D gene is named only where the DNA matches it firmly. The size of a clone is reported for some rows only, either as once, few or many, or as a class for expanded clones.

cdr3_nt: TGTGCCAGCAGTTTAAACTCTGGGGCCAACGTCCTGACTTTC
cdr3_aa: CASSLNSGANVLTF
clone_size: .
j_call: TRBJ2-6
cdr3_length: 14
v_call: TRBV27
d_call: .

cdr3_nt: TGTGCCAGCTCACCACCGAGGGGGTTGGCCTACGAGCAGTACTTC
cdr3_aa: CASSPPRGLAYEQYF
clone_size: .
j_call: TRBJ2-7
cdr3_length: 15
v_call: TRBV18
d_call: .

cdr3_nt: TGTGCCAGCAGTTTAACACAGGGGCTAAACACAGATACGCAGTATTTT
cdr3_aa: CASSLTQGLNTDTQYF
clone_size: .
j_call: TRBJ2-3
cdr3_length: 16
v_call: TRBV28
d_call: TRBD1

cdr3_nt: TGTGCCAGCAGCTTAGTACCCCCACTAGCGGGAGTTCTCAATGAGCAGTTCTTC
cdr3_aa: CASSLVPPLAGVLNEQFF
clone_size: .
j_call: TRBJ2-1
cdr3_length: 18
v_call: TRBV7-9
d_call: TRBD2

cdr3_nt: TGCGCCAGCAGTCATAGCGGGAGGGCCGTCAGTGAGACCCAGTACTTC
cdr3_aa: CASSHSGRAVSETQYF
clone_size: .
j_call: TRBJ2-5
cdr3_length: 16
v_call: TRBV5-1
d_call: TRBD2

cdr3_nt: TGTGCCAGCAGCGGAGGGACAGGGAGCTATGGCTACACCTTC
cdr3_aa: CASSGGTGSYGYTF
clone_size: many
j_call: TRBJ1-2
cdr3_length: 14
v_call: TRBV28
d_call: TRBD1

cdr3_nt: TGTGCCAGCAGTATAGCCCCGAACGGGATACCCACAGATACGCAGTATTTT
cdr3_aa: CASSIAPNGIPTDTQYF
clone_size: .
j_call: TRBJ2-3
cdr3_length: 17
v_call: TRBV27
d_call: .

cdr3_nt: TGTGCCAGCAGACAGGGGGATCAGCCCCAGCATTTT
cdr3_aa: CASRQGDQPQHF
clone_size: .
j_call: TRBJ1-5
cdr3_length: 12
v_call: TRBV6-5
d_call: TRBD1

cdr3_nt: TGTGCCAGCAGCCCCACGACAGAGGTGGCCTATGGCTACACCTTC
cdr3_aa: CASSPTTEVAYGYTF
clone_size: .
j_call: TRBJ1-2
cdr3_length: 15
v_call: TRBV7-9
d_call: .

cdr3_nt: TGTGCCAGCAGTTTTAACAGGGGCCACGAGCAGTACTTC
cdr3_aa: CASSFNRGHEQYF
clone_size: once
j_call: TRBJ2-7
cdr3_length: 13
v_call: TRBV27
d_call: TRBD1

cdr3_nt: TGTGCCAGCAGCCCGACAGCCGGGAGGGGGGCAGATACGCAGTATTTT
cdr3_aa: CASSPTAGRGADTQYF
clone_size: .
j_call: TRBJ2-3
cdr3_length: 16
v_call: TRBV27
d_call: TRBD2

cdr3_nt: TGTGCCAGCAGTTTATCATCGGACAGGGTTGGCAATCAGCCCCAGCATTTT
cdr3_aa: CASSLSSDRVGNQPQHF
clone_size: .
j_call: TRBJ1-5
cdr3_length: 17
v_call: TRBV27
d_call: TRBD1

cdr3_nt: TGTGCCACCAGCAGGCCGACAGGAAGCTCTGGGGCCAACGTCCTGACTTTC
cdr3_aa: CATSRPTGSSGANVLTF
clone_size: few
j_call: TRBJ2-6
cdr3_length: 17
v_call: TRBV15
d_call: .

cdr3_nt: TGTGCCAGCAGTTTATCAGGGGCGGGCGAGCAGTACTTC
cdr3_aa: CASSLSGAGEQYF
clone_size: .
j_call: TRBJ2-7
cdr3_length: 13
v_call: TRBV28
d_call: .

cdr3_nt: TGCAGTCCCCGGACTGGCGCATTCTCCTACGAGCAGTACTTC
cdr3_aa: CSPRTGAFSYEQYF
clone_size: .
j_call: TRBJ2-7
cdr3_length: 14
v_call: TRBV29-1
d_call: .

cdr3_nt: TGTGCCAGCAGCTTGGGACAGGGGGTCTACGAGCAGTACTTC
cdr3_aa: CASSLGQGVYEQYF
clone_size: once
j_call: TRBJ2-7
cdr3_length: 14
v_call: TRBV5-6
d_call: TRBD1

cdr3_nt: TGTGCCAGCTCACCAGGGGCCCCCCGGTCTGGAAACACCATATATTTT
cdr3_aa: CASSPGAPRSGNTIYF
clone_size: .
j_call: TRBJ1-3
cdr3_length: 16
v_call: TRBV18
d_call: .

cdr3_nt: TGTGCCAGCAGTTACTCGTCCAGCGGCCAAGAGACCCAGTACTTC
cdr3_aa: CASSYSSSGQETQYF
clone_size: .
j_call: TRBJ2-5
cdr3_length: 15
v_call: TRBV6-6
d_call: .

cdr3_nt: TGTGCCACCAGCCGAGACGGGGCAGTTAATGAAAAACTGTTTTTT
cdr3_aa: CATSRDGAVNEKLFF
clone_size: few
j_call: TRBJ1-4
cdr3_length: 15
v_call: TRBV15
d_call: .

cdr3_nt: TGTGCCAGCAGCTCCGGACACCAAGAGACCCAGTACTTC
cdr3_aa: CASSSGHQETQYF
clone_size: .
j_call: TRBJ2-5
cdr3_length: 13
v_call: TRBV7-8
d_call: .

cdr3_nt: TGTGCCAGCAGTTTCCAGAACCAAGAGACCCAGTACTTC
cdr3_aa: CASSFQNQETQYF
clone_size: .
j_call: TRBJ2-5
cdr3_length: 13
v_call: TRBV28
d_call: .

cdr3_nt: TGCGCCAGCAGCCAAGATCAGTCCGGGAGGTGGAATACGCAGTATTTT
cdr3_aa: CASSQDQSGRWNTQYF
clone_size: .
j_call: TRBJ2-3
cdr3_length: 16
v_call: TRBV4-1
d_call: TRBD2

cdr3_nt: TGTGCCAGCACAGACCGTGGGAGGGGGAATCAGCCCCAGCATTTT
cdr3_aa: CASTDRGRGNQPQHF
clone_size: few
j_call: TRBJ1-5
cdr3_length: 15
v_call: TRBV28
d_call: .

cdr3_nt: TGTGCCAGCAGCCACGGGACAGGGACCTCCATGAACACTGAAGCTTTCTTT
cdr3_aa: CASSHGTGTSMNTEAFF
clone_size: .
j_call: TRBJ1-1
cdr3_length: 17
v_call: TRBV7-9
d_call: TRBD1

cdr3_nt: TGTGCCAGCAGCCCGAGACAGGGGGCTCAACTAATCACCGGGGAGCTGTTTTTT
cdr3_aa: CASSPRQGAQLITGELFF
clone_size: .
j_call: TRBJ2-2
cdr3_length: 18
v_call: TRBV7-6
d_call: TRBD1

cdr3_nt: TGCAGTGCTAGCTCCTACAATGAGCAGTTCTTC
cdr3_aa: CSASSYNEQFF
clone_size: many
j_call: TRBJ2-1
cdr3_length: 11
v_call: TRBV20-1
d_call: .

cdr3_nt: TGCGCCAGCAGCCAAGTAAGCGGGAATGAGCAGTTCTTC
cdr3_aa: CASSQVSGNEQFF
clone_size: .
j_call: TRBJ2-1
cdr3_length: 13
v_call: TRBV4-1
d_call: .

cdr3_nt: TGTGCCAGTAGTTCCCTGGGACTAGCGGGAGGGCGCACAGATACGCAGTATTTT
cdr3_aa: CASSSLGLAGGRTDTQYF
clone_size: .
j_call: TRBJ2-3
cdr3_length: 18
v_call: TRBV19
d_call: TRBD2

cdr3_nt: TGTGCCAGCAGCTCCAGGGAGGTGGGTGAAAAACTGTTTTTT
cdr3_aa: CASSSREVGEKLFF
clone_size: .
j_call: TRBJ1-4
cdr3_length: 14
v_call: TRBV13
d_call: .

cdr3_nt: TGTGCCAGCAGCTTGGCCCGATACTCCTACGAGCAGTACTTC
cdr3_aa: CASSLARYSYEQYF
clone_size: .
j_call: TRBJ2-7
cdr3_length: 14
v_call: TRBV5-6
d_call: .

cdr3_nt: TGCGCCAGCAGCTTGGAGGTGGGTGAGCAGTTCTTC
cdr3_aa: CASSLEVGEQFF
clone_size: .
j_call: TRBJ2-1
cdr3_length: 12
v_call: TRBV5-1
d_call: .

cdr3_nt: TGTGCCAGCAGCCCCGGGACTAGCCTCCAAGAGACCCAGTACTTC
cdr3_aa: CASSPGTSLQETQYF
clone_size: .
j_call: TRBJ2-5
cdr3_length: 15
v_call: TRBV5-4
d_call: TRBD2

cdr3_nt: TGTGCCAGCAGCTCCGACAGGAACAATGAGCAGTTCTTC
cdr3_aa: CASSSDRNNEQFF
clone_size: .
j_call: TRBJ2-1
cdr3_length: 13
v_call: TRBV7-6
d_call: .

cdr3_nt: TGCAGCGCTGGCGGCCAGGATCGGAACACTGAAGCTTTCTTT
cdr3_aa: CSAGGQDRNTEAFF
clone_size: .
j_call: TRBJ1-1
cdr3_length: 14
v_call: TRBV29-1
d_call: .

cdr3_nt: TGTGCCAGCAGTGAAATTTGGTCCAGACGCACCATATATTTT
cdr3_aa: CASSEIWSRRTIYF
clone_size: many
j_call: TRBJ1-3
cdr3_length: 14
v_call: TRBV6-1
d_call: .

cdr3_nt: TGCGCCAGCAGTCCGTCGGGAGGAGCTGAGACCCAGTACTTC
cdr3_aa: CASSPSGGAETQYF
clone_size: .
j_call: TRBJ2-5
cdr3_length: 14
v_call: TRBV23-1
d_call: TRBD2

cdr3_nt: TGCGCCAGCAGCTCCCCGGACAGGGGCTTTAGGAATGAGCAGTTCTTC
cdr3_aa: CASSSPDRGFRNEQFF
clone_size: .
j_call: TRBJ2-1
cdr3_length: 16
v_call: TRBV4-1
d_call: TRBD1

cdr3_nt: TGCAGCGCCGGTTCCAGTGGGGAGACCCAGTACTTC
cdr3_aa: CSAGSSGETQYF
clone_size: few
j_call: TRBJ2-5
cdr3_length: 12
v_call: TRBV29-1
d_call: .

cdr3_nt: TGTGCCAGCAGCCGACAGGGTAGCGAGCAGTACTTC
cdr3_aa: CASSRQGSEQYF
clone_size: .
j_call: TRBJ2-7
cdr3_length: 12
v_call: TRBV6-1
d_call: TRBD1

cdr3_nt: TGTGCCAGCATACGTCCTGGGGTTGATGGCGATAGGGCCAACGTCCTGACTTTC
cdr3_aa: CASIRPGVDGDRANVLTF
clone_size: few
j_call: TRBJ2-6
cdr3_length: 18
v_call: TRBV5-6
d_call: .

cdr3_nt: TGTGCCAGCAGCTTTGGCCTAGCGGCTCAAGAGACCCAGTACTTC
cdr3_aa: CASSFGLAAQETQYF
clone_size: .
j_call: TRBJ2-5
cdr3_length: 15
v_call: TRBV7-2
d_call: TRBD2

cdr3_nt: TGTGCCAGTAGTATAGTAGCTACCGGGGGGCAGTTCTTC
cdr3_aa: CASSIVATGGQFF
clone_size: .
j_call: TRBJ2-1
cdr3_length: 13
v_call: TRBV19
d_call: .

cdr3_nt: TGTGCCAGCAGTTACTCGAGTCGGGGCTCTAACAATGAGCAGTTCTTC
cdr3_aa: CASSYSSRGSNNEQFF
clone_size: .
j_call: TRBJ2-1
cdr3_length: 16
v_call: TRBV6-5
d_call: .

cdr3_nt: TGTGCCAGTAGGAAGGGGATGAACACTGAAGCTTTCTTT
cdr3_aa: CASRKGMNTEAFF
clone_size: .
j_call: TRBJ1-1
cdr3_length: 13
v_call: TRBV19
d_call: .

cdr3_nt: TGTGCCAGCAGCCAAGGGTTAGCGGGAGGCTACGAGCAGTACTTC
cdr3_aa: CASSQGLAGGYEQYF
clone_size: .
j_call: TRBJ2-7
cdr3_length: 15
v_call: TRBV7-2
d_call: TRBD2

cdr3_nt: TGCGCCAGCAGCGCCGTACTAGCGGGTGGCAGCGGGGATACGCAGTATTTT
cdr3_aa: CASSAVLAGGSGDTQYF
clone_size: few
j_call: TRBJ2-3
cdr3_length: 17
v_call: TRBV5-1
d_call: TRBD2

cdr3_nt: TGTGCCAGTAGTCCCAATGGTATGGCTAGCGCTGAAGGGTCCTACAATGAGCAGTTCTTC
cdr3_aa: CASSPNGMASAEGSYNEQFF
clone_size: few
j_call: TRBJ2-1
cdr3_length: 20
v_call: TRBV19
d_call: .

cdr3_nt: TGTGCCAGCAGTGCGGGACTAGCCATTCAGTACTTC
cdr3_aa: CASSAGLAIQYF
clone_size: .
j_call: TRBJ2-4
cdr3_length: 12
v_call: TRBV28
d_call: TRBD2

cdr3_nt: TGCGCCAGCAGAAGAAGCGGGAGCGACGTAGAGACCCAGTACTTC
cdr3_aa: CASRRSGSDVETQYF
clone_size: .
j_call: TRBJ2-5
cdr3_length: 15
v_call: TRBV4-1
d_call: TRBD2

cdr3_nt: TGCGCCAGCAGCCGGGAGCCGGGACCTAATGAAAAACTGTTTTTT
cdr3_aa: CASSREPGPNEKLFF
clone_size: .
j_call: TRBJ1-4
cdr3_length: 15
v_call: TRBV4-1
d_call: .

cdr3_nt: TGTGCCAGCGCCCGAGGACTAGCGGACACCGGGGAGCTGTTTTTT
cdr3_aa: CASARGLADTGELFF
clone_size: .
j_call: TRBJ2-2
cdr3_length: 15
v_call: TRBV6-6
d_call: TRBD2

cdr3_nt: TGTGCCAGCAGGGGTAGCGGGAGGTCCTACAATGAGCAGTTCTTC
cdr3_aa: CASRGSGRSYNEQFF
clone_size: .
j_call: TRBJ2-1
cdr3_length: 15
v_call: TRBV28
d_call: TRBD2

cdr3_nt: TGTGCCAGCAGCTTATCAGGGGTTGAGGATACGCAGTATTTT
cdr3_aa: CASSLSGVEDTQYF
clone_size: .
j_call: TRBJ2-3
cdr3_length: 14
v_call: TRBV7-3
d_call: .